This T cell receptor beta chain was documented in a study of cytomegalovirus exposure and HLA in healthy donors. Study-level points and caveats: The authors listed approximately 150 TCR beta chains as cytomegalovirus-associated. Most observed TCR sequences were rare, whereas some public TCRs were detected in many donors.

J was trimmed by 0 bases and V by 2 bases; bases with no gene match: 3. The germline gives CDR1 MRHNA, CDR2 SNTAGT. The CDR3 is 16 residues long. The assay was immunoSEQ multiplex PCR, and TCRdb's table has in-frame clones only and misses some. The sample includes some 330,000 clones, approximately 90% seen only once; the top ten take around 0.8%. As concerns this clone: Its antigen is not identified.

The gene calls are TRBV6-4 and TRBJ2-2; TRBD2 agrees at 7 bases. The specimen was PBMCs. The source of this sequence is a woman under 30 in good health and CMV-seronegative. CDR3 DNA sequence: TGTGCCAGCAGTGACCCCGCGGGGGCGAACACCGGGGAGCTGTTTTTT. Translated: CASSDPAGANTGELFF.